The entry below gives a single TCR beta chain sequence along with its context. Its antigen remains unidentified. These data originate in a study of T cells after yellow fever vaccination. Regarding the study as a whole: Abundant contaminating clonotypes from the bulk population could appear in FACS-sorted repertoires. Peaking on day 5 versus 15, the secondary response was faster but weaker. Booster samples showed a return of most primary-vaccination clones (about 97% CD4, 88% CD8).

Germline loops: CDR1 SEHNR, CDR2 FQNEAQ (reference sequence). CDR3 size: 15 residues. V was clipped by 1 base and J by 5 bases, with 12 bases between them. Template switching with 5'RACE generated the TCR cDNA and added a universal primer site and UMIs. TCRdb recomputed calls from the 5' RACE reads with MiXCR, one row per CDR3 protein. The sample lists a few hundred thousand distinct CDR3 sequences; approximately 16% were seen once. This TCR came from a man aged 18 to 29 who received the YFV17D yellow fever vaccine. Here the sequenced sample was PBMCs, taken 5 days after the first yellow fever vaccination. This sequence joins TRBV7-9 and TRBJ2-4, with a tentative D call TRBD2 (5 bases). CDR3 region: CASSLGPGSENIQYF. The DNA for the CDR3 is TGTGCCAGCAGCTTAGGGCCGGGGTCTGAAAACATTCAGTACTTC.